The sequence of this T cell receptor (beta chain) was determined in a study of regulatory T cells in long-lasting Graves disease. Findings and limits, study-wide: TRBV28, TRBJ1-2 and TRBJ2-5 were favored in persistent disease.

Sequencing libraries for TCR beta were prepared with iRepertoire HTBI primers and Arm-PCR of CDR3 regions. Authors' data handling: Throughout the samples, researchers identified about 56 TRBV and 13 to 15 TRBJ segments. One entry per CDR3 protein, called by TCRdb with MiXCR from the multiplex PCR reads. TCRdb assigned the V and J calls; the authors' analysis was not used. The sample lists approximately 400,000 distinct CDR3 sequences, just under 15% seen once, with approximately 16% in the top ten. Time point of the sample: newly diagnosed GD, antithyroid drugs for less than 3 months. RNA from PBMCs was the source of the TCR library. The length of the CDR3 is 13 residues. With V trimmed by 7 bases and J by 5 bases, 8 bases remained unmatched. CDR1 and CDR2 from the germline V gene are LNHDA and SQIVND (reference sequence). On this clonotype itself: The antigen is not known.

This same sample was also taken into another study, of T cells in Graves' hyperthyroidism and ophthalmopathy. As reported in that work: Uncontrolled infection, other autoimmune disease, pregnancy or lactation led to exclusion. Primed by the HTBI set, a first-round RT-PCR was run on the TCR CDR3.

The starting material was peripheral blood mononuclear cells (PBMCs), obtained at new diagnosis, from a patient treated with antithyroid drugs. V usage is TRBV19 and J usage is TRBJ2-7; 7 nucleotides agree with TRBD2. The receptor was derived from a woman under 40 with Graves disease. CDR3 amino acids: CASKGGRFNEQYF. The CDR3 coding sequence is TGTGCCAGTAAGGGCGGGAGATTCAACGAGCAGTACTTC. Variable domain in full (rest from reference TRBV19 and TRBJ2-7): DGGITQSPKYLFRKEGQNVTLSCEQNLNHDAMYWYRQDPGQGLRLIYYSQIVNDFQKGDIAEGYSVSREKKESFPLTVTSAQKNPTAFYLCASKGGRFNEQYFGPGTRLTVT.